These 4 T cell receptor beta chains were all obtained from the same sample, sequenced in a study of T cell responses to AZD1222 COVID-19 vaccine. Sequencing used immunoSEQ multiplex PCR; TCRdb keeps in-frame clones, though not all of them. In the table there are about 190,000 clones, approximately 92% of which are singletons. The specimen comprised peripheral blood, sampled on day 0 of AZD1222 vaccination. The receptors were gathered from an adult in good health.

The V gene is TRBV14, the J gene TRBJ2-1; TRBD2 agrees at 7 bases. V lost 0 bases and J lost 0; bases outside the gene matches: 2. The CDR3 length is 16 residues. Germline-derived CDR1 and CDR2 are SGHDN and FVKESK. DNA for the CDR3: TGTGCCAGCAGCCAAGAGCGGGGGAGCTCCTACAATGAGCAGTTCTTC. Translation: CASSQERGSSYNEQFF.

The gene calls are TRBV2 and TRBJ2-3; D unresolved. V shed 4 bases and J shed 2 bases, with 10 bases lying between them. From germline, CDR1 is SNHLY and CDR2 FYNNEI. CDR3 size: 14 residues. CDR3 nucleotides: TGTGCCAGCAGTGGTATTATAACCACAGATACGCAGTATTTT. This encodes CASSGIITTDTQYF. Together with reference TRBV2 and TRBJ2-3, the CDR3 gives the full variable domain: EPEVTQTPSHQVTQMGQEVILRCVPISNHLYFYWYRQILGQKVEFLVSFYNNEISEKSEIFDDQFSVERPDGSNFTLKIRSTKLEDSAMYFCASSGIITTDTQYFGPGTRLTVL.

The chain uses TRBV18 and TRBJ1-5; 10 bases are a match to TRBD1. Germline V gene sequence: CDR1 KGHSH, CDR2 LQKENI. The CDR3 contains 16 residues. Trimming cost V 6 bases and J 4 bases; bases outside gene matches: 9. CDR3 DNA: TGTGCCAGCTCTGCCACCGGGACAGGGGCTAATCAGCCCCAGCATTTT. Its translation is CASSATGTGANQPQHF.

The chain combines TRBV6-5 with TRBJ1-1; D might be TRBD1 (6 bases). The V end was cut by 6 bases, the J end by 2 bases, with 16 bases between. CDR3 length equals 15 residues. CDR1 and CDR2 from the germline V gene are MNHEY and SVGAGI. CDR3 region: CASRGGQSENTEAFF. CDR3 DNA: TGTGCCAGCAGGGGAGGACAGTCGGAAAACACTGAAGCTTTCTTT.